This TCR beta chain was captured in a study of T cell responses to AZD1222 COVID-19 vaccine. The CDR3 is 17 residues long. Germline CDR1 SGHNT, CDR2 YENEEA. Trimming at V came to 4 bases and at J to 1 base, leaving 9 bases not matched to a gene. Of note for this clone: Antigen specificity is unknown.

Assay: immunoSEQ multiplex PCR; the TCRdb copy retains only in-frame clones and omits some. The profile shows tens of thousands of clones, roughly 87% of them singletons. Findings of the study overall: Sampled repertoires all dated from after the peak T cell response. Spike regions recognized by vaccine-associated CD4 TCRs spanned the protein, led by 160-218 and 743-854. Among AZD1222 vaccinees, only 5 or 6 were seropositive at baseline. Most donors were white British, females outnumbered males, and clonal diversity was possibly underestimated.

The chain is built from TRBV11-3 and TRBJ2-1, with TRBD1 matching 8 bases. Source: peripheral blood, taken on day 0 of AZD1222 vaccination. The sequence derives from an adult in good health. CDR3 region: CASSYHDRGASYNEQFF. CDR3 bases: TGTGCCAGCAGCTACCACGACAGGGGAGCATCCTACAATGAGCAGTTCTTC. The entire variable domain, with the rest obtained from reference TRBV11-3 and TRBJ2-1, is as follows: EAGVVQSPRYKIIEKKQPVAFWCNPISGHNTLYWYLQNLGQGPELLIRYENEEAVDDSQLPKDRFSAERLKGVDSTLKIQPAELGDSAVYLCASSYHDRGASYNEQFFGPGTRLTVL.